What follows are 28 T cell receptor beta chains derived from one specimen sequenced in a study of shared clonotypes between healthy human individuals (dated by TCRdb to 2019 to 2021). The library came from the immunoSEQ multiplex PCR assay. Imported from immuneACCESS, the table was reduced by TCRdb to in-frame sequences with V and J called. These copies leave out some clones; in studies compared against another copy, an unresolved V gene accounts for under half, and the cause of the remainder is not known. In this sample the table shows just over 2,000,000 clones, about 94% of which occur a single time. The biggest ten clones account for roughly 1% of the sample. CD8 naive samples were obtained by positive selection for CCR7 among CD45RO-negative cells, yielding a CD45RA+CCR7+ population from which TemRA cells were excluded. The material sequenced was naive CD8+ T cells sorted from blood. The cell subset or site label, as the study defines it: CD45RA+CCR7+. The receptors stem from a man aged 18 to 35 in good health.

This clone was recorded once. The V and J genes are TRBV7-9 and TRBJ2-3; 8 nucleotides line up with TRBD2. The V and J ends lost 5 bases and 6 bases, in that order; junction bases with no gene match: 7. The CDR3 runs 14 residues. Germline V lookup: CDR1 SEHNR, CDR2 FQNEAQ (reference sequence). The CDR3 coding sequence is TGTGCCAGCAGCCCCCCCGGGGGGGTGGATACGCAGTATTTT. This gives the protein CASSPPGGVDTQYF.

The J gene is TRBJ2-7, the V gene TRBV7-9; a weak D match, TRBD1 (5 bases). The CDR3 spans 15 residues. V shed 4 bases and J shed 7 bases, with 20 bases lying between them. The V gene's germline CDR1 is SEHNR and CDR2 FQNEAQ (reference sequence). CDR3 nucleotide sequence: TGTGCCAGCAGCTCGACAGTCCCGGCCTTGGGGGAGCAGTACTTC. As protein: CASSSTVPALGEQYF.

V is TRBV7-8 and J is TRBJ2-7; tentative D call: TRBD1 (6 bases). Trimming cost V 3 bases and J 3 bases, with 9 bases left between them. The V gene's germline CDR1 is SGHVS and CDR2 FQNEAQ. The CDR3 runs to 13 residues. CDR3 residues: CASSFGQLYEQYF. The DNA for the CDR3 is TGTGCCAGCAGCTTTGGACAGCTCTACGAGCAGTACTTC.

The chain links TRBV2 to TRBJ2-1; no clear D gene. V lost 1 base, J lost 9 bases, and 7 bases lay in between. The germline CDR1 and CDR2 sequences are SNHLY and FYNNEI. This CDR3 comprises 12 residues. CDR3 sequence: CASSEEGIEQFF. CDR3 DNA sequence: TGTGCCAGCAGTGAAGAAGGGATTGAGCAGTTCTTC.

V and J are TRBV27 and TRBJ1-1, with a tentative D call TRBD1 (6 bases). CDR3 length: 14 amino acids. CDR1 is MNHEY and CDR2 is SMNVEV in the germline V gene (reference sequence). V was pared by 6 bases and J by 4 bases, with 15 bases between. Written as DNA, the CDR3 is TGTGCCAGCAGCATCGGGGGGCGGGTCACTGAAGCTTTCTTT. This translates into CASSIGGRVTEAFF.

This chain connects TRBV6-1 to TRBJ2-2; D is undetermined. CDR1 is MNHNS and CDR2 is SASEGT in the germline V gene. Trimming shortened V by 7 bases and J by 8 bases, and 8 bases separated the two germline ends. The CDR3 consists of 11 residues. Written as DNA, the CDR3 is TGTGCCAGCAATATTGTGGGGGAGCTGTTTTTT. Its protein is CASNIVGELFF.

The chain uses TRBV6-1 and TRBJ1-2; D unclear. The V and J ends lost 2 bases and 4 bases respectively, with 8 bases between them. This CDR3 has 13 amino acids. In germline, CDR1 is MNHNS, CDR2 SASEGT. CDR3 nucleotides: TGTGCCAGCAGTGAACTGGGCGGCTATGGCTACACCTTC. Its translation: CASSELGGYGYTF.

This sequence joins TRBV4-1 and TRBJ1-6; D call uncertain. Trimming removed 5 bases at V and 9 bases at J, with 11 bases between. Germline-derived CDR1 and CDR2 are MGHRA and YSYEKL. The CDR3 length is 13 residues. DNA of the CDR3: TGCGCCAGCAGCTCTAGTGTGAGTTCACCCCTCCACTTT. Amino acids: CASSSSVSSPLHF.

This clone was counted between two and nine times. This chain joins TRBV18 and TRBJ2-5; 9 nucleotides align to TRBD1. The germline V gene encodes CDR1 KGHSH and CDR2 LQKENI. The CDR3 sequence is 14 residues long. The junction had 7 bases not matched to a gene; V was cut back by 6 bases and J by 5 bases. CDR3 residues: CASSPTGGGETQYF. The CDR3 nucleotides are TGTGCCAGCTCCCCCACAGGGGGCGGTGAGACCCAGTACTTC.

The chain couples TRBV30 to TRBJ1-6; no reliable D call. CDR3 length: 14 amino acids. Trimming stripped 0 bases from V and 7 bases from J, with 10 bases between. Germline V gene sequence: CDR1 GTSNPN, CDR2 SVGIG (reference sequence). The CDR3 sequence is CAWSVAGFNSPLHF. As DNA, the CDR3 is TGTGCCTGGAGTGTAGCGGGGTTCAATTCACCCCTCCACTTT.

V gene TRBV9 combines with J gene TRBJ2-5; 15 bases are shared with TRBD2. Germline assignment: CDR1 SGDLS and CDR2 YYNGEE. After removal of 4 bases from V and 4 bases from J, the junction contained 5 bases not matched to a gene. The CDR3 totals 16 residues. CDR3 region: CASSPEGLAGGETQYF. In nucleotides, the CDR3 is TGTGCCAGCAGCCCAGAGGGACTAGCGGGAGGAGAGACCCAGTACTTC.

The rearrangement uses TRBV27 and TRBJ2-7, with 8 bases matching TRBD1. The CDR3 has 15 amino acids. The J segment lost 3 bases and the V segment lost 5 bases, leaving 9 bases of the junction unmatched. CDR1 is MNHEY, CDR2 SMNVEV, per germline (reference sequence). This chain's CDR3 is CASSGTGTGVYEQYF. DNA for the CDR3: TGTGCCAGCAGTGGTACCGGGACAGGCGTCTACGAGCAGTACTTC.

About this clone itself: In the same sample, other DNA sequences code for this CDR3. The rearrangement joins TRBV19 to TRBJ2-7, with D perhaps TRBD2 (5 bases). The CDR3 loop spans 14 amino acids. V was shortened by 3 bases and J by 3 bases, with 12 bases between the two germline ends. Germline V CDR1 and CDR2: LNHDA, SQIVND (reference sequence). CDR3 nucleotide sequence: TGTGCCAGTAGTATCGGAGGCGGTGACTACGAGCAGTACTTC. The encoded protein is CASSIGGGDYEQYF.

In regard to this clone: Other DNA sequences of this sample code for an identical CDR3. V is TRBV9 and J is TRBJ1-2; perhaps TRBD1 as D (5 bases). Germline CDR1 and CDR2: SGDLS and YYNGEE. V was trimmed by 0 bases and J by 0 bases, leaving 9 bases between them. The CDR3 sequence is 15 residues long. Here the CDR3 reads CASSVADNPNYGYTF. CDR3 coding DNA: TGTGCCAGCAGCGTAGCGGACAATCCTAACTATGGCTACACCTTC.

This clone was seen just once. This rearrangement joins TRBV9 to TRBJ1-1; 8 nucleotides agree with TRBD1. V shed 0 bases and J 1 base; nucleotides not matched to a gene: 5. CDR1 and CDR2 (germline): SGDLS, YYNGEE. There are 16 residues in the CDR3. The CDR3, as DNA: TGTGCCAGCAGCGTAGGAGCTGGACAGGGGAACACTGAAGCTTTCTTT. This gives the protein CASSVGAGQGNTEAFF. Full variable domain (remainder filled in from reference TRBV9 and TRBJ1-1): DSGVTQTPKHLITATGQRVTLRCSPRSGDLSVYWYQQSLDQGLQFLIQYYNGEERAKGNILERFSAQQFPDLHSELNLSSLELGDSALYFCASSVGAGQGNTEAFFGQGTRLTVV.

CDR3 nucleotide sequence: TGTGCCAGCAGAGCCGGGACAGCTAATGAAAAACTGTTTTTT. As protein: CASRAGTANEKLFF. This chain links TRBV2 with TRBJ1-4, with 7 positions matching TRBD1. This CDR3 comprises 14 residues. The V gene's germline CDR1 is SNHLY and CDR2 FYNNEI. With V trimmed by 6 bases and J by 3 bases, 4 bases remained unmatched.

The chain recombines TRBV4-3 with TRBJ2-3, with D hard to call. The V and J ends lost 4 bases and 6 bases respectively, with 11 bases between them. The CDR3 totals 13 residues. Germline loops: CDR1 LGHNA, CDR2 YSLEER. This chain's CDR3 is CASSPDSLDTQYF. DNA of the CDR3: TGCGCCAGCAGCCCAGATAGTCTGGATACGCAGTATTTT.

As for this clone: Other DNA sequences in the same sample also yield this CDR3. The J gene is TRBJ2-7, the V gene TRBV6-5; possible D gene TRBD2, 5 bases. CDR3 length: 15 residues. V shed 2 bases and J shed 1 base, with 12 bases lying between them. Germline CDR1 MNHEY, CDR2 SVGAGI. The CDR3 loop is CASSYSLAGSYEQYF. CDR3 DNA sequence: TGTGCCAGCAGTTACAGTCTAGCCGGGTCCTACGAGCAGTACTTC.

This chain links TRBV4-1 with TRBJ2-3; D not certain. V was pared by 0 bases and J by 8 bases, with 3 bases between. CDR3 length: 11 residues. Per the germline V gene, CDR1 is MGHRA and CDR2 is YSYEKL. CDR3 amino acids: CASSQEGTQYF. CDR3 nucleotide sequence: TGCGCCAGCAGCCAAGAAGGTACGCAGTATTTT.

The rearrangement joins TRBV4-1 to TRBJ1-1, with 9 positions matching TRBD1. The CDR3 has 16 residues. V shed 1 base, J shed 4 bases, and the junction held 7 bases outside the gene matches. Germline loops: CDR1 MGHRA, CDR2 YSYEKL. The CDR3 protein is CASSQGQQGAFTEAFF. In nucleotides, the CDR3 is TGCGCCAGCAGCCAAGGCCAACAGGGGGCCTTCACTGAAGCTTTCTTT.

The chain employs TRBV4-3 and TRBJ2-1, with a tentative D call TRBD1 (6 bases). Germline CDR1 LGHNA, CDR2 YSLEER. The CDR3 loop spans 13 amino acids. Trimming stripped 0 bases from V and 9 bases from J, with 9 bases between. The CDR3 sequence: CASSQDRGPEQFF. As DNA, the CDR3 is TGCGCCAGCAGCCAAGACAGGGGTCCTGAGCAGTTCTTC.

This chain links TRBV5-4 with TRBJ2-7; D is perhaps TRBD1 (5 bases). The V end lost 5 bases, the J end lost 7 bases, and 16 bases lay between the germline ends. The V gene's germline CDR1 is SGHNT and CDR2 YYREEE (reference sequence). The CDR3 consists of 13 residues. The chain's CDR3 is CASRGLGAKEQYF. CDR3 coding DNA: TGTGCCAGCAGAGGATTAGGGGCTAAAGAGCAGTACTTC.

Comments on this clone: This specimen includes other DNA sequences encoding the same CDR3. This chain connects TRBV9 to TRBJ2-7; 8 nucleotides line up with TRBD2. The CDR3 has 14 amino acids. In germline, CDR1 is SGDLS, CDR2 YYNGEE. V was clipped by 4 bases and J by 2 bases; unmatched bases: 5. CDR3 sequence reads: CASSPSGGAYEQYF. The CDR3 DNA is TGTGCCAGCAGCCCCTCGGGGGGGGCCTACGAGCAGTACTTC.

As to this clone: Additional DNA sequences in this sample encode the identical CDR3. The chain has TRBV6-5 and TRBJ2-7; TRBD1 is a possible D gene (6 bases). Trimming left V 0 bases short and J 4 bases short, with 10 bases between. Germline CDR1 MNHEY, CDR2 SVGAGI. The CDR3 totals 14 residues. The DNA of the CDR3 is TGTGCCAGCAGTTACTCTGGGGGCGGGTACGAGCAGTACTTC. Its protein is CASSYSGGGYEQYF.

The rearrangement joins TRBV15 to TRBJ1-5; D call uncertain. From germline, CDR1 is LNHNV and CDR2 YYDKDF (reference sequence). V lost 4 bases and J lost 5, with 15 bases in between. The CDR3 sequence is 15 residues long. The CDR3 here is CATSTDYITYQPQHF. Here the CDR3 DNA reads TGTGCCACCAGCACGGATTACATTACGTATCAGCCCCAGCATTTT.

The chain is built from TRBV10-3 and TRBJ2-2, with D perhaps TRBD2 (7 bases). The germline V gene encodes CDR1 ENHRY and CDR2 SYGVKD. The CDR3 contains 14 residues. Trimming pared 6 bases from V and 4 bases from J, leaving 12 bases between. The CDR3 DNA sequence: TGTGCCATCAGCGGGGGGCAGGGCACCGGGGAGCTGTTTTTT. It specifies CAISGGQGTGELFF.

The genes are TRBV11-2 and TRBJ2-3, with D perhaps assigned TRBD1 or TRBD2 (5 bases each). Trimming shortened V by 5 bases and J by 0 bases, and 15 bases separated the two germline ends. Germline CDR1 reads SGHAT; CDR2 reads FQNNGV. The CDR3 runs to 16 residues. CDR3 sequence reads: CASSGGFGLSTDTQYF. The CDR3 DNA sequence: TGTGCCAGCAGCGGGGGTTTCGGGCTTAGCACAGATACGCAGTATTTT.

The J gene is TRBJ2-2, the V gene TRBV7-8; possibly TRBD2 for D (6 bases). V was trimmed by 7 bases and J by 6 bases, leaving 9 bases between them. Germline loops: CDR1 SGHVS, CDR2 FQNEAQ. This CDR3 spans 12 amino acids. The DNA for the CDR3 is TGTGCCAGCAACGGAGGGGCCGGGGAGCTGTTTTTT. Protein product: CASNGGAGELFF.